Listed here are 27 T cell receptor beta chains from one sample, sequenced in a study of graft-versus-host responses after intestinal transplantation. Their antigens remain unidentified. Only in-frame clones appear in the TCRdb table, and some are missing; sequencing was by immunoSEQ multiplex PCR. The data show about 97,000 clones, with around 92% seen just once and over 0.055% held by the top ten. Sequences were derived from unstimulated CD8+ T cells sorted from spleen or lymph node cells, sampled before transplant. The receptors come from a human donor who was the organ donor for an intestinal transplant.

The rearrangement joins TRBV2 to TRBJ2-3; D is possibly TRBD2 (6 bases). Germline V gene sequence: CDR1 SNHLY, CDR2 FYNNEI. The V gene lost 6 bases and the J gene lost 4 bases, with 14 bases spanning the gap. This CDR3 contains 14 residues. DNA for the CDR3: TGTGCCAGCAGATCGGGGGAGAGCGCAGATACGCAGTATTTT. Translated: CASRSGESADTQYF. Supplemented by reference TRBV2 and TRBJ2-3, the full variable domain reads EPEVTQTPSHQVTQMGQEVILRCVPISNHLYFYWYRQILGQKVEFLVSFYNNEISEKSEIFDDQFSVERPDGSNFTLKIRSTKLEDSAMYFCASRSGESADTQYFGPGTRLTVL.

The chain combines TRBV5-4 with TRBJ2-1; the match to TRBD2 covers 9 bases. The germline CDR1 and CDR2 sequences are SGHNT and YYREEE (reference sequence). Germline trimming cut 5 bases from V and 9 bases from J; bases unmatched to any gene: 6. This CDR3 spans 13 amino acids. CDR3 sequence: CASSSGTSFEQFF. In DNA form, the CDR3 reads TGTGCCAGCAGTTCCGGGACTAGCTTTGAGCAGTTCTTC.

This chain joins TRBV27 and TRBJ1-4; a possible D gene is TRBD1 (6 bases). The CDR3 is 15 amino acids. Trimming pared 2 bases from V and 8 bases from J, leaving 15 bases between. Germline V lookup: CDR1 MNHEY, CDR2 SMNVEV (reference sequence). The CDR3 loop is CASSLKPQGWEKLFF. CDR3 bases: TGTGCCAGCAGTTTAAAGCCACAGGGATGGGAAAAACTGTTTTTT.

This rearrangement joins TRBV10-3 to TRBJ2-7; D is unresolved. Germline CDR1 and CDR2: ENHRY and SYGVKD. Deletions cut 0 bases from V and 0 bases from J, with 9 bases between. The CDR3 is 15 amino acids. This CDR3 is CAISESAASSYEQYF. The CDR3 DNA follows: TGTGCCATCAGTGAGTCGGCGGCAAGCTCCTACGAGCAGTACTTC.

This clone has only one observation. The chain combines TRBV7-9 with TRBJ1-1, with D maybe TRBD1 (5 bases). CDR3 length: 16 amino acids. The germline V gene encodes CDR1 SEHNR and CDR2 FQNEAQ (reference sequence). V gave up 3 bases and J gave up 0 bases, with 14 bases separating them. This CDR3 reads CASSFPSTDMNTEAFF. The CDR3 bases are TGTGCCAGCAGCTTCCCGTCGACAGACATGAACACTGAAGCTTTCTTT. Full variable domain (missing parts from reference TRBV7-9 and TRBJ1-1): DTGVSQNPRHKITKRGQNVTFRCDPISEHNRLYWYRQTLGQGPEFLTYFQNEAQLEKSRLLSDRFSAERPKGSFSTLEIQRTEQGDSAMYLCASSFPSTDMNTEAFFGQGTRLTVV.

The chain recombines TRBV14 with TRBJ2-7; D call uncertain. V lost 4 bases and J 6 bases, leaving 13 bases between the germline ends. CDR1 is SGHDN, CDR2 FVKESK, per germline. This CDR3 region has 13 residues. The CDR3 spells CASSLAGSGEQYF. The CDR3 coding sequence is TGTGCCAGCAGCCTCGCCGGGTCGGGCGAGCAGTACTTC.

The chain has TRBV12-5 and TRBJ1-5; D is unresolved. V lost 0 bases to trimming and J lost 0 bases, with 6 bases between them. From germline, CDR1 is LGHNT and CDR2 FRNRAP. There are 15 residues in the CDR3. The CDR3 sequence: CASGLVLGSNQPQHF. CDR3 coding DNA: TGTGCTAGTGGTTTGGTACTCGGTAGCAATCAGCCCCAGCATTTT.

J is TRBJ2-3 and V is TRBV6-6, with D perhaps matching TRBD2 (6 bases). The CDR3 is 16 amino acids. The V gene lost 5 bases and the J gene lost 1 base, with 16 bases spanning the gap. CDR1 and CDR2 (germline): MNHNY, SVGAGI (reference sequence). The CDR3 loop is CASSQSVRGGTDTQYF. In DNA, the CDR3 is TGTGCCAGCAGTCAAAGTGTGCGGGGTGGCACAGATACGCAGTATTTT.

The CDR3 loop reads CASSWREPPDTQYF. The DNA for the CDR3 is TGTGCCAGCAGTTGGAGGGAGCCCCCAGATACGCAGTATTTT. The chain couples TRBV6-6 to TRBJ2-3; tentatively, D is TRBD2 (6 bases). CDR1 MNHNY and CDR2 SVGAGI come from the germline V gene (reference sequence). The ends were cut back, 4 bases at V and 4 bases at J, with 12 bases in the middle. The CDR3 is 14 amino acids.

The chain has TRBV7-9 and TRBJ2-7; TRBD2 might be the D (6 bases). The CDR3 sequence is 15 residues long. Trimming cost V 3 bases and J 9 bases, with 21 bases left between them. Germline V gene sequence: CDR1 SEHNR, CDR2 FQNEAQ (reference sequence). The CDR3 loop reads CASSFPSGRDGRQYF. DNA for the CDR3: TGTGCCAGCAGCTTCCCCAGTGGGCGCGACGGGAGGCAGTACTTC.

The chain combines TRBV10-1 with TRBJ2-3; the D gene is possibly TRBD2 (5 bases). V gave up 2 bases and J gave up 4 bases, with 16 bases separating them. The CDR3 is 16 amino acids. Germline values: CDR1 WNHNN, CDR2 SYGVQD (reference sequence). The CDR3 DNA reads as TGCGCCAGCAGTGAGCGCTGGGAGATTCGAGCAGATACGCAGTATTTT. It translates to CASSERWEIRADTQYF.

The rearrangement joins TRBV6-5 to TRBJ2-2; TRBD1 matches 7 bases. The V and J ends lost 7 bases and 3 bases, in that order; junction bases with no gene match: 5. Germline lookup yields CDR1 MNHEY and CDR2 SVGAGI. This CDR3 has 14 amino acids. The CDR3 DNA follows: TGTGCCAGCACGGGACAGAGATACACCGGGGAGCTGTTTTTT. It encodes CASTGQRYTGELFF.

This clone has just a few counts. V gene TRBV2 combines with J gene TRBJ1-5, with 7 nucleotides matching TRBD1. Germline V gives CDR1 SNHLY, CDR2 FYNNEI. The CDR3 has 14 amino acids. V trimming: 4 bases; J trimming: 1 base; junction bases outside the gene matches: 1. Here the CDR3 reads CASSGTGSNQPQHF. The CDR3 DNA sequence: TGTGCCAGCAGTGGGACAGGCAGCAATCAGCCCCAGCATTTT. The variable domain in full, completed from reference TRBV2 and TRBJ1-5, reads EPEVTQTPSHQVTQMGQEVILRCVPISNHLYFYWYRQILGQKVEFLVSFYNNEISEKSEIFDDQFSVERPDGSNFTLKIRSTKLEDSAMYFCASSGTGSNQPQHFGDGTRLSIL.

The chain joins TRBV19 to TRBJ2-7; weak D call: TRBD2 (5 bases). The V gene's germline CDR1 is LNHDA and CDR2 SQIVND (reference sequence). The CDR3 sequence is 16 residues long. Between the trimmed V and J ends, which lost 0 bases and 3 bases, there was a span of 15 bases. The CDR3 DNA is TGTGCCAGTAGTATAGACAGCCGAGGAGGAGACTACGAGCAGTACTTC. Translated, it gives CASSIDSRGGDYEQYF.

J is TRBJ1-1 and V is TRBV6-1, with 7 bases fitting TRBD1. J gave up 3 bases and V 3 bases, and 13 bases lay outside the gene matches. Germline V lookup: CDR1 MNHNS, CDR2 SASEGT. This CDR3 is 17 amino acids long. The CDR3 here is CASSDHTMTGTDTEAFF. Here the CDR3 DNA reads TGTGCCAGCAGTGACCACACTATGACAGGGACGGACACTGAAGCTTTCTTT.

This chain links TRBV6-5 with TRBJ2-2, with 9 positions matching TRBD1. CDR1 and CDR2 from the germline V gene are MNHEY and SVGAGI. The trim removed 1 base at V and 6 bases at J, leaving 0 bases unmatched. The CDR3 contains 14 residues. The CDR3 is CASSYWTGAGELFF. For the CDR3, the DNA is TGTGCCAGCAGTTACTGGACAGGGGCCGGGGAGCTGTTTTTT.

The rearrangement joins TRBV11-3 to TRBJ2-1, with TRBD2 identical over 10 bases. The germline V gene has CDR1 SGHNT and CDR2 YENEEA. V was pared by 5 bases and J by 7 bases, with 11 bases of the junction left unmatched. CDR3 length equals 16 residues. CDR3 loop: CASSPHLAGAENEQFF. The CDR3 coding sequence is TGTGCCAGCAGCCCGCATCTAGCGGGGGCAGAGAATGAGCAGTTCTTC. Using reference TRBV11-3 and TRBJ2-1 for the parts outside the CDR3, the full variable domain is EAGVVQSPRYKIIEKKQPVAFWCNPISGHNTLYWYLQNLGQGPELLIRYENEEAVDDSQLPKDRFSAERLKGVDSTLKIQPAELGDSAVYLCASSPHLAGAENEQFFGPGTRLTVL.

The chain is built from TRBV5-6 and TRBJ2-7, with D perhaps TRBD1 (6 bases). V gave up 0 bases and J gave up 2 bases, with 9 bases separating them. Per the germline V gene, CDR1 is SGHDT and CDR2 is YYEEEE. This CDR3 is built from 14 residues. In nucleotides, the CDR3 is TGTGCCAGCAGCTTGGGCACAGGGACCTACGAGCAGTACTTC. Protein sequence: CASSLGTGTYEQYF.

This chain uses TRBV5-1 with TRBJ2-3; D might be TRBD2 (7 bases). Germline CDR1 SGHRS, CDR2 YFSETQ. Trimming cost V 2 bases and J 6 bases, with 13 bases left between them. The CDR3 has 14 amino acids. CDR3: CASSLRGAGDTQYF. The DNA of the CDR3 is TGCGCCAGCAGCTTACGGGGGGCGGGGGATACGCAGTATTTT.

The chain employs TRBV4-2 and TRBJ2-7; 10 bases match TRBD2. V gave up 0 bases and J gave up 1 base; unmatched junction bases: 6. This CDR3 has 17 amino acids. Germline CDR1 is LGHNA and CDR2 is YNFKEQ. CDR3 amino acids: CASSQERGLAFSYEQYF. Here the CDR3 DNA reads TGTGCCAGCAGCCAAGAAAGGGGACTAGCGTTTTCCTACGAGCAGTACTTC.

V and J are TRBV7-9 and TRBJ1-1; TRBD1 agrees at 7 bases. This CDR3 comprises 12 residues. V shed 1 base and J 9 bases; nucleotides not matched to a gene: 2. The germline V gene has CDR1 SEHNR and CDR2 FQNEAQ (reference sequence). The CDR3 nucleotides are TGTGCCAGCAGCTTAGGGGACAGAAAAGCTTTCTTT. Translation gives CASSLGDRKAFF.

This chain connects TRBV27 to TRBJ1-2, with 10 nucleotides matching TRBD1. Germline CDR1 MNHEY, CDR2 SMNVEV (reference sequence). With V trimmed by 7 bases and J by 4 bases, 12 bases remained unmatched. The CDR3 has 16 residues. The CDR3 DNA sequence: TGTGCCAGCAATCACGATAGACAGGGGGCTTGCTATGGCTACACCTTC. This translates into CASNHDRQGACYGYTF.

This CDR3 is CASSLSGTRSTYGYTF. As DNA, the CDR3 is TGTGCCAGCAGTTTATCCGGGACAAGGAGTACCTATGGCTACACCTTC. The rearrangement links TRBV28 to TRBJ1-2; D possibly corresponds to TRBD1 (6 bases). V dropped 1 base and J dropped 4 bases, with 16 bases sitting between them. CDR1 and CDR2 from the germline V gene are MDHEN and SYDVKM. The CDR3 length is 16 residues.

V usage is TRBV5-6 and J usage is TRBJ1-2, with TRBD1 as a possible D gene (5 bases). The CDR3 covers 12 residues. The V gene's germline CDR1 is SGHDT and CDR2 YYEEEE. Trimming cost V 4 bases and J 4 bases, with 8 bases left between them. The CDR3 nucleotides are TGTGCCAGCAGCCGGGACTTCTATGGCTACACCTTC. Translating it yields CASSRDFYGYTF.

V is TRBV15 and J is TRBJ2-1; 10 bases fit TRBD2. This CDR3 has 15 residues. The germline V gene has CDR1 LNHNV and CDR2 YYDKDF (reference sequence). V was clipped by 0 bases and J by 12 bases; unmatched bases: 8. CDR3 in amino acids: CATSRDLWSGRVQFF. CDR3 bases: TGTGCCACCAGCAGAGATTTGTGGAGCGGGAGGGTGCAGTTCTTC.

V and J are TRBV11-2 and TRBJ2-2; D perhaps matches TRBD1 (6 bases). Between the trimmed V and J ends, which lost 4 bases and 4 bases, there was a span of 16 bases. Germline assignment: CDR1 SGHAT and CDR2 FQNNGV. The CDR3 spans 16 residues. Here the CDR3 reads CASSSFTGWTTGELFF. The CDR3 DNA sequence: TGTGCCAGCAGCTCATTTACAGGGTGGACCACCGGGGAGCTGTTTTTT.

Only a few counts were recorded for this clone. This sequence joins TRBV5-6 and TRBJ1-2; D is undetermined. The CDR3 extends over 11 amino acids. CDR1 and CDR2 from the germline V gene are SGHDT and YYEEEE. Trimming removed 2 bases from V and 8 bases from J, with 7 bases in between. In DNA form, the CDR3 reads TGTGCCAGCAGCTTCGGGGTAGGCTACACCTTC. Amino acids: CASSFGVGYTF.